This TCR beta chain is drawn from a study of identifying expanded T cells in peripheral blood. Clones were read by immunoSEQ multiplex PCR, and TCRdb kept only the in-frame ones, dropping some. The profile shows approximately 97,000 clones, approximately 90% of them singletons. The ends lost 3 bases at V and 5 bases at J; junction bases unmatched: 10. The CDR3 runs 16 residues. CDR1 is MNHEY and CDR2 is SVGAGI in the germline V gene. No infections or other immune events were documented during collection. Material: blood. The chain has TRBV6-5 and TRBJ2-7; 10 bases match TRBD2. The TCR was taken from a person aged 18 to 75 in good health. The CDR3 sequence is CASSYNDLGLADEQYF. CDR3 DNA sequence: TGTGCCAGCAGTTATAACGACCTTGGACTAGCGGACGAGCAGTACTTC.